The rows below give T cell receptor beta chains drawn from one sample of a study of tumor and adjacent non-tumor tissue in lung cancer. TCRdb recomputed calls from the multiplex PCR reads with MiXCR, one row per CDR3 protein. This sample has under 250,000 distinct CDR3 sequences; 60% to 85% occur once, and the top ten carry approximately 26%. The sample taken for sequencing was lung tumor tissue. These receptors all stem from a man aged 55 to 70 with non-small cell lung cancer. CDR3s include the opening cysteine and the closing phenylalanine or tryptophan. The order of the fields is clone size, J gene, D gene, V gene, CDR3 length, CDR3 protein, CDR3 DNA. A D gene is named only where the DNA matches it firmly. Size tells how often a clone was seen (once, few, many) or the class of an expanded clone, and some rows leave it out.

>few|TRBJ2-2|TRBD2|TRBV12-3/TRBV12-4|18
CASSLPGFGGGGTGELFF
TGTGCCAGCAGTTTACCTGGGTTCGGGGGGGGAGGAACCGGGGAGCTGTTTTTT
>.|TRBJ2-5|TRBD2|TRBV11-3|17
CSSSLGVTSVGVETQYF
TGTTCCAGCAGCTTAGGAGTCACTAGCGTGGGGGTCGAGACCCAGTACTTC
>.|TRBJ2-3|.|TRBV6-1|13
CASMRRTTDTQYF
TGTGCCAGCATGAGGAGAACCACAGATACGCAGTATTTT
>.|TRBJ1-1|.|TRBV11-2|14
CASSIEAGSNRAFF
TGTGCCAGCAGCATAGAAGCAGGGAGTAATAGAGCTTTCTTT
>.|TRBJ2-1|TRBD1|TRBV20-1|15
CSVSEFTGATSKQFF
TGCAGCGTTAGCGAATTCACAGGGGCTACCAGTAAGCAGTTCTTC
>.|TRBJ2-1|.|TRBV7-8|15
CASSFGRGAYNEQFF
TGTGCCAGCAGCTTTGGGAGGGGGGCCTACAATGAGCAGTTCTTC
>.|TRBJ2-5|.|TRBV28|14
CASSLGGYHETQYF
TGTGCCAGCAGTTTAGGGGGGTACCATGAGACCCAGTACTTC
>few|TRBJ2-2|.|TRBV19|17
CASKGSEWGGYTGELFF
TGTGCCAGTAAGGGGAGTGAGTGGGGGGGCTACACCGGGGAGCTGTTTTTT
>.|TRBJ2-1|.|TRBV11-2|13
CASNLERYYEQFF
TGTGCCAGCAACTTAGAGCGCTACTATGAGCAGTTCTTC
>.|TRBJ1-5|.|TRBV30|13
CAWSTGFDQPQHF
TGTGCCTGGAGTACAGGTTTCGATCAGCCCCAGCATTTT
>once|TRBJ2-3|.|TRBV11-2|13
CASRTNGQDTQYF
TGTGCCAGCAGGACTAACGGTCAAGATACGCAGTATTTT
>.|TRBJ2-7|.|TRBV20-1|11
CSAEPSHEKYF
TGCAGTGCTGAACCAAGCCACGAGAAGTACTTC
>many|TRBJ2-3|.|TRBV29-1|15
CSVEEWEGARDTQYF
TGCAGCGTTGAAGAATGGGAGGGGGCGAGAGATACGCAGTATTTT
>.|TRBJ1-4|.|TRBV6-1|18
CAIGQGGMSTTTNEKLFF
TGTGCCATCGGGCAGGGAGGGATGTCTACAACAACTAATGAAAAACTGTTTTTT
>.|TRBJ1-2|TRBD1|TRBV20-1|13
CSAMSRGSNSYIF
TGCAGTGCTATGTCCAGGGGGTCGAATAGCTACATCTTC
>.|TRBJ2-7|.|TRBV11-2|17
CASSPLSGAARTYEQYF
TGTGCCAGCAGCCCCCTATCCGGGGCTGCGAGAACATATGAGCAGTACTTC
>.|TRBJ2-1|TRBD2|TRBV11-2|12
CASSPTSGTEFF
TGTGCCAGCAGCCCGACTAGCGGGACGGAGTTCTTC
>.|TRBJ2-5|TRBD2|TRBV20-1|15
CTAREGTSVQEILYF
TGCACTGCTAGAGAGGGGACTAGCGTACAGGAGATCCTGTACTTC